The 8 T cell receptor beta chains below all came from one sample that was sequenced in a study of T cell responses to AZD1222 COVID-19 vaccine. Measured with immunoSEQ multiplex PCR; TCRdb has only the in-frame clones, and not every one. The data hold 90,000 to 120,000 clones, with around 94% observed a single time. The specimen comprised peripheral blood, sampled on day 0 of AZD1222 vaccination. These receptor sequences come from an adult in good health.

The rearrangement uses TRBV19 and TRBJ1-2; D is unresolved. This CDR3 has 12 amino acids. Germline loops: CDR1 LNHDA, CDR2 SQIVND (reference sequence). V was clipped by 9 bases and J by 8 bases, with 16 bases between them. CDR3 loop: CASASGLQGYTF. The CDR3 bases are TGTGCCAGCGCCAGTGGACTTCAAGGCTACACCTTC.

V and J are TRBV18 and TRBJ1-1, with D tentatively TRBD1 (6 bases). The CDR3 is 15 residues long. In germline, CDR1 is KGHSH, CDR2 LQKENI. V lost 2 bases to trimming and J lost 6 bases, with 16 bases between them. The CDR3 DNA follows: TGTGCCAGCTCACCAACTAGGGGGGACTCCCCTGAAGCTTTCTTT. Encoded protein: CASSPTRGDSPEAFF.

J is TRBJ2-5 and V is TRBV9; D is ambiguous. Germline CDR1 reads SGDLS; CDR2 reads YYNGEE. There are 13 residues in the CDR3. V lost 0 bases and J 5 bases, leaving 8 bases between the germline ends. The CDR3 nucleotides are TGTGCCAGCAGCGTAGCTGAGGTGGAGACCCAGTACTTC. This gives the protein CASSVAEVETQYF.

The J gene is TRBJ1-5, the V gene TRBV18; the D is unclear. Per germline, CDR1 KGHSH and CDR2 LQKENI. CDR3 length: 14 amino acids. The V gene lost 2 bases and the J gene lost 3 bases, with 8 bases spanning the gap. The CDR3 DNA is TGTGCCAGCTCACCATCTTCAGACAATCAGCCCCAGCATTTT. The encoded protein is CASSPSSDNQPQHF.

The chain uses TRBV4-2 and TRBJ1-2; 7 bases map to TRBD1. Per germline, CDR1 LGHNA and CDR2 YNFKEQ. With 4 bases clipped from V and 8 bases from J, the junction kept 13 bases outside the gene matches. The CDR3 is made up of 15 amino acids. In DNA form, the CDR3 reads TGTGCCAGCAGCCCCTCTTTCGGGACAGCTCAAGGCTACACCTTC. This encodes CASSPSFGTAQGYTF.

The CDR3 DNA is TGTGCCAGTAGTATGGCGCGGGTCTCTGGAAACACCATATATTTT. This gives the protein CASSMARVSGNTIYF. The V gene is TRBV19, the J gene TRBJ1-3; D remains ambiguous. Germline V gene lookup returns CDR1 LNHDA and CDR2 SQIVND (reference sequence). The CDR3 length is 15 residues. V lost 3 bases and J lost 0, with 9 bases in between.

The chain recombines TRBV30 with TRBJ1-5; no clear D gene. V dropped 0 bases and J dropped 0 bases, with 9 bases sitting between them. The CDR3 loop spans 15 amino acids. Germline loops: CDR1 GTSNPN, CDR2 SVGIG (reference sequence). CDR3 nucleotide sequence: TGTGCCTGGAGTGTAGGGTGGGTTAGCAATCAGCCCCAGCATTTT. Its protein is CAWSVGWVSNQPQHF. The full variable domain, with the rest looked up from reference TRBV30 and TRBJ1-5, is SQTIHQWPATLVQPVGSPLSLECTVEGTSNPNLYWYRQAAGRGLQLLFYSVGIGQISSEVPQNLSASRPQDRQFILSSKKLLLSDSGFYLCAWSVGWVSNQPQHFGDGTRLSIL.

The chain uses TRBV7-8 and TRBJ2-1; tentative D call: TRBD2 (7 bases). Trimming cost V 3 bases and J 12 bases, with 24 bases left between them. Germline lookup yields CDR1 SGHVS and CDR2 FQNEAQ. The CDR3 has 16 amino acids. This CDR3 reads CASSFRRGADVLSQFF. The CDR3 nucleotides are TGTGCCAGCAGCTTTCGCCGGGGGGCCGACGTTCTCTCGCAGTTCTTC.